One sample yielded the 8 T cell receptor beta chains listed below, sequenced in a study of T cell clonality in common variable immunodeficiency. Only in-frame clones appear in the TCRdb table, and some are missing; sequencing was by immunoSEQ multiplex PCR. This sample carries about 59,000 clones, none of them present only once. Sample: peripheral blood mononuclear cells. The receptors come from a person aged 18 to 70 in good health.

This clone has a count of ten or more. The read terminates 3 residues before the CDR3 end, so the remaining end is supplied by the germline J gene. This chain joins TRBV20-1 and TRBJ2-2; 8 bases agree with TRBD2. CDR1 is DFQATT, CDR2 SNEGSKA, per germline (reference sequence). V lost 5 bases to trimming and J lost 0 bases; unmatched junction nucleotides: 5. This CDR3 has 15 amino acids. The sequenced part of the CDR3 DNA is TGCAGTGCTTTAAAAGCGGGAGCGAACACCGGGGAG. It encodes CSALKAGANTGE. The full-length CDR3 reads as CSALKAGANTGELFF.

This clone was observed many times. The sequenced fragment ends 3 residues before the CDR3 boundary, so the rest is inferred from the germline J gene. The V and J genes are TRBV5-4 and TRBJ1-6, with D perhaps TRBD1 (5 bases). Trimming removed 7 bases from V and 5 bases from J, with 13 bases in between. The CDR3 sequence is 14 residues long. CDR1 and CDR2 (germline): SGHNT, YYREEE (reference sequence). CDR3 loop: CASSPTANNSPLHF. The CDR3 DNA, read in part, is TGTGCCAGCTCCCCGACAGCTAATAATTCACCC.

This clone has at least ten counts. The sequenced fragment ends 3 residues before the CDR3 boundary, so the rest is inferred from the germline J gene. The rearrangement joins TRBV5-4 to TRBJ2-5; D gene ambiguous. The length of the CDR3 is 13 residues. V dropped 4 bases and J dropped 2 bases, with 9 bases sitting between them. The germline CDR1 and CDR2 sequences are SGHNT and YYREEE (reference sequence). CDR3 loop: CASSRSRQETQYF. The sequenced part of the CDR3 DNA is TGTGCCAGCAGCCGATCTAGACAAGAGACC.

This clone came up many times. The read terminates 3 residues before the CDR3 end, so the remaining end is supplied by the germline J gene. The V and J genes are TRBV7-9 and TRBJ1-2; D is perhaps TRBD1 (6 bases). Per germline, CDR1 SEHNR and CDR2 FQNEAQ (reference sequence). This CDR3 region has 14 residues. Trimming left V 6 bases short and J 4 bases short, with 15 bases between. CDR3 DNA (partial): TGTGCCAGCAGGGGGTCACAGGGAGGCTATGGC. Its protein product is CASRGSQGGYG. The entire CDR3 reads CASRGSQGGYGYTF.

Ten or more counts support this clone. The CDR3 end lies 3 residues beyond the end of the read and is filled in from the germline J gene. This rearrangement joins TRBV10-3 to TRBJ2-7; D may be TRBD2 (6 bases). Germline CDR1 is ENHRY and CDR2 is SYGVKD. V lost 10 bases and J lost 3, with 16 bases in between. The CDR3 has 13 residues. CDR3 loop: CATMGDSGYEQYF. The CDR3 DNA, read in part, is TGTGCCACCATGGGCGATAGCGGCTACGAG.

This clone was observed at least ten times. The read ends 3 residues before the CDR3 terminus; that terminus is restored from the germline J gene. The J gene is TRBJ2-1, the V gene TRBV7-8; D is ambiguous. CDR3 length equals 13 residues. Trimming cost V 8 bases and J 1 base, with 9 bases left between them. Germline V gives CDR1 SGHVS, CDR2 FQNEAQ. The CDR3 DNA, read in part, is TGTGCCAGCCACCAGAGGTCCTACAATGAG. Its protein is CASHQRSYNE. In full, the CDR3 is CASHQRSYNEQFF.

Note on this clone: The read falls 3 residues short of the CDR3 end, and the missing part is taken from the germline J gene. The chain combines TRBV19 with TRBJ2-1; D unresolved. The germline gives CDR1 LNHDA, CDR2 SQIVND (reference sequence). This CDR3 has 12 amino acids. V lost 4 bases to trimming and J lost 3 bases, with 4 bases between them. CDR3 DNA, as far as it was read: TGTGCCAGTAGTAACAGCTACAATGAG. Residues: CASSNSYNE. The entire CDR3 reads CASSNSYNEQFF.

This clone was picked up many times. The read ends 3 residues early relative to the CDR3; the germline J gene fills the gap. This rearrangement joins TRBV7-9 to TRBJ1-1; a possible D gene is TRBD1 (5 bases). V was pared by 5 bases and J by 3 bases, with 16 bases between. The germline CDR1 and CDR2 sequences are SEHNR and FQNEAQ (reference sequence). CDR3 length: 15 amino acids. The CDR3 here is CASSEAQGEDTEAFF. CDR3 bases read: TGTGCCAGCAGCGAAGCCCAGGGAGAAGACACTGAA.